The rows below give T cell receptor beta chains drawn from one sample of a study of cytomegalovirus exposure and HLA in healthy donors. The table came from immunoSEQ multiplex PCR; TCRdb's copy has only in-frame clones and leaves some out. The data contain tens of thousands of clones, 85% to 95% of them singletons. The sample comprised PBMCs. Receptors were obtained from a woman between 18 and 29 years old in good health and CMV-seropositive. Both conserved end residues are part of each CDR3. D genes are given only for firm matches. Clone size is stated in some rows and not others, as once, few, many or a class when expanded.

j_call clone_size v_call d_call cdr3_nt cdr3_aa
TRBJ2-2 . TRBV5-1 TRBD2 TGCGCCAGCAGCTCCATGGTGGTAGCGGGGGGCTACACCGGGGAGCTGTTTTTT CASSSMVVAGGYTGELFF
TRBJ2-4 . TRBV6-1 . TGTGCCAGCAGTGAAAGAGGATATAGAATACTAGCCAAAAACATTCAGTACTTC CASSERGYRILAKNIQYF
TRBJ2-5 . TRBV4-3 TRBD2 TGCGCCAGCAGCCGAATAGCGGGATCACAAGAGACCCAGTACTTC CASSRIAGSQETQYF
TRBJ1-2 . TRBV6-1 . TGTGCCAGCAGCGCAGGGTCGGGGGCTAACTATGGCTACACCTTC CASSAGSGANYGYTF
TRBJ2-7 . TRBV6-5 TRBD1 TGTGCCAGCAGTCCCCTTTCAGGGGGCTACTACGAGCAGTACTTC CASSPLSGGYYEQYF
TRBJ1-2 . TRBV4-1 TRBD1 TGCGCCAGCAGTACAACAGGGGCTGATGGCTACACCTTC CASSTTGADGYTF
TRBJ1-1 . TRBV18 TRBD1 TGTGCCAGCTCACCGACAGGGGACACTGAAGCTTTCTTT CASSPTGDTEAFF
TRBJ2-7 . TRBV5-4 TRBD2 TGTGCCAGCAGCCTAGCGGGGGGAAGCTCCTACGAGCAGTACTTC CASSLAGGSSYEQYF
TRBJ1-5 . TRBV18 . TGTGCCAGCTCAGAAATCGGACAGACCTACAATCAGCCCCAGCATTTT CASSEIGQTYNQPQHF
TRBJ2-5 . TRBV9 TRBD2 TGTGCCAGCAGCGTAGGGGTAGCGGGAGTAGAGACCCAGTACTTC CASSVGVAGVETQYF
TRBJ1-5 . TRBV4-1 . TGCGCCAGCAGCCGCGCGGCAGGGGATGGCAATCAGCCCCAGCATTTT CASSRAAGDGNQPQHF
TRBJ2-7 once TRBV18 . TGTGCCAGCTCACCAGCGAAGCTCTACGAGCAGTACTTC CASSPAKLYEQYF
TRBJ1-6 once TRBV7-2 . TGTGCCAGCAGCTTAGGACTTCCAAATTCACCCCTCCACTTT CASSLGLPNSPLHF
TRBJ2-3 . TRBV27 . TGTGCCAGCAGTTTTTTACAGGGCGGGCGCATTAGGACAGATACGCAGTATTTT CASSFLQGGRIRTDTQYF
TRBJ1-1 . TRBV6-6 . TGTGCCAGCAGTTCCGGACATGGATGGACTGAAGCTTTCTTT CASSSGHGWTEAFF
TRBJ1-3 . TRBV5-4 . TGTGCCAGCAGCAAGGCACGGGGGAACTCTGGAAACACCATATATTTT CASSKARGNSGNTIYF
TRBJ2-6 . TRBV6-1 TRBD1 TGTGCCAGCAGTGAACTGACAGGGGCCTTCTCTGGGGCCAACGTCCTGACTTTC CASSELTGAFSGANVLTF
TRBJ1-1 once TRBV28 . TGTGCCAGCAGGTCGCGCAGGGCAGGGGTTCGCACTGAAGCTTTCTTT CASRSRRAGVRTEAFF
TRBJ2-7 few TRBV27 . TGTGCCAGCAGTCGACAGGACGGCCCCTACGAGCAGTACTTC CASSRQDGPYEQYF
TRBJ1-6 once TRBV11-2 . TGTGCCAGCAGCTTAGGCCAGATCTATTCACCCCTCCACTTT CASSLGQIYSPLHF
TRBJ2-7 . TRBV6-5 TRBD1 TGTGCCAGCAGTCCCAGGACAGGGCACGAGCAGTACTTC CASSPRTGHEQYF
TRBJ2-5 . TRBV6-5 . TGTGCCAGCAGTTTCGCGGTTAGCGGAGAGACCCAGTACTTC CASSFAVSGETQYF
TRBJ2-7 . TRBV10-3 . TGTGCCATCAGAGACACGCTGGACAGTTCCGAGCAGTACTTC CAIRDTLDSSEQYF
TRBJ1-1 . TRBV18 . TGTGCCAGCTCACCATACAGTGAGGGTGAAGCTTTCTTT CASSPYSEGEAFF
TRBJ2-1 once TRBV30 . TGTGCCTGGAGTGTATCGATTGTGAGCTCCTACAATGAGCAGTTCTTC CAWSVSIVSSYNEQFF
TRBJ1-3 . TRBV29-1 . TGCAGCGCCGCAAGGGAGACTGGAAACACCATATATTTT CSAARETGNTIYF
TRBJ1-1 . TRBV30 . TGTGCCTGGAGGAGGGTCCCGGGACAAGGGAACACTGAAGCTTTCTTT CAWRRVPGQGNTEAFF
TRBJ2-2 few TRBV19 TRBD1 TGTGCCAGTAGTCCGGGACAGGGCACCGGGGAGCTGTTTTTT CASSPGQGTGELFF
TRBJ2-7 . TRBV7-2 . TGTGCCAGCAGCACTTATTCCCCCGTCCCTCTCGAGCAGTACTTC CASSTYSPVPLEQYF
TRBJ2-5 . TRBV7-9 TRBD1 TGTGCCAGCACCTCGGACAGGGAGCTCCCTTGGGAGACCCAGTACTTC CASTSDRELPWETQYF
TRBJ2-2 . TRBV4-3 TRBD2 TGCGCCAGCAGCCAGGCGTCTAGCGGGAGATATACCGGGGAGCTGTTTTTT CASSQASSGRYTGELFF
TRBJ2-2 . TRBV5-1 . TGCGCCAGCAGCCTCAGGGGCTTAGGGGAGCTGTTTTTT CASSLRGLGELFF